The text below deals with one T cell receptor (beta chain). Its antigen is not yet known. Base qualities are not at hand, and no much larger clone is one base apart. Genomic DNA was extracted from sorted cells for sequencing of the TCRbeta CDR3 region. The immunoSEQ Assay was used for sequencing of TCRbeta CDR3 regions. The clones in this table, taken by TCRdb from immuneACCESS, are in-frame only. Not every clone is retained; where verified, under half of the shortfall comes from an unresolved V gene, and the cause of the rest is unknown. In all, the sample holds 55,000 to 70,000 clones, and about 83% of those were seen once. The ten biggest clones cover over 5% of the sample. Patients with autoimmune disease history or receiving systemic immunosuppression were excluded from the trial. In every dose cohort, peripheral blood was drawn for TCR sequencing at baseline, cycle 4 day 1, and cycle 7 day 1. The samples were taken from a phase I, first-in-human, multicenter, open-label dose-escalation trial of ivuxolimab. The trial enrolled adults with locally advanced or metastatic head and neck squamous cell, hepatocellular, melanoma or renal cell carcinoma. Before TCR sequencing, CD4+ T cells and CD8+ T cells from peripheral blood were sorted into separate populations.

From the germline V gene, CDR1 is KGHSH and CDR2 is LQKENI. The trim is 3 bases for V and 3 bases for J, with a gap of 14 bases between the germline ends. The CDR3 sequence holds 15 residues, the cysteine and phenylalanine included. The only DNA kept is the CDR3, 45 bases in frame from the first base. These data belong to a study of OX40 agonist ivuxolimab in advanced cancers. Context from the whole study: Ivuxolimab was a fully human IgG2 agonistic monoclonal antibody targeting the costimulatory receptor OX40 (CD134). Intravenous ivuxolimab was administered to patients every 2 weeks at six dose levels: 0.01, 0.1, 0.3, 1.5, 3 and 10 mg/kg. Of the roughly 52 dose-escalation patients, hepatocellular carcinoma was present in around 19, melanoma in approximately 15, renal cell carcinoma in 9 and head and neck cancer in 9. In the dose-escalation cohort, about four fifths of patients were male, and the mean age was approximately 60 years with a range of roughly 23 to 79. Prior anti-PD-1, anti-PD-L1 or anti-CTLA-4 therapy was permitted, and approximately 41% of dose-escalation patients had received checkpoint inhibitors. Partial responses occurred in three dose-escalation patients: two with cutaneous melanoma and one with hepatocellular carcinoma. Peripheral TCRbeta sequencing was intended to test whether TCR sequence diversity was altered and clonal T-cell expansion was caused by ivuxolimab. The paper covers the monotherapy dose-escalation part of the phase I ivuxolimab trial, which included N of about 50 patients. Points the paper makes about the study in general: In partial responders in the 0.1-3.0 mg/kg groups, normalized peripheral clonal expansion was found to be among the lowest, especially among CD8+ T cells. On average, CD8+ T cells showed more expanded clones than CD4+ T cells after ivuxolimab. At doses of 0.1 to 3.0 mg/kg, clonal expansion of both CD4+ and CD8+ T cells in blood was seen between baseline and week 6. Which antigens the clonally expanded peripheral T cells were specific for was not determined. Low levels of normalized T-cell clonal expansion were also seen in some patients who did not respond.

The TCR comes from an adult with an advanced solid tumor such as melanoma, head and neck, liver or kidney cancer. The sequenced sample was CD4+ or CD8+ T cells sorted from blood, obtained in a trial of the OX40 agonist ivuxolimab. The chain links TRBV18 with TRBJ1-1; a confident D gene designation cannot be given. The DNA reads as follows: TGTGCCAGCTCACCTGCGGCAGGTCCCGACACTGAAGCTTTCTTT. It translates to CASSPAAGPDTEAFF.